What follows is one TCR beta chain and its context. Its antigen is unidentified. This specimen belongs to a study of PD-1 blockade in classical Hodgkin lymphoma. Points from the study as a whole: By C4D1, CD4+ diversity increased significantly, especially in complete responders.

Sample time point: cycle 4 day 1 (C4D1), after 6 weeks of nivolumab. Following autologous stem cell transplantation, relapse occurred in every patient, and exposure to brentuximab vedotin varied. Using immunoSEQ multiplex PCR, the repertoire was profiled, and TCRdb retains in-frame clones only, with some absent. The repertoire holds nearly 25,000 clones, with about 72% as singletons. The germline V gene has CDR1 SGDLS and CDR2 YYNGEE. V was pared by 0 bases and J by 1 base, with 4 bases between. CDR3 size: 13 residues. The TCR comes from a human donor with classical Hodgkin lymphoma. This specimen was peripheral blood mononuclear cells (PBMCs), taken before the fourth cycle of nivolumab. The V gene is TRBV9, the J gene TRBJ1-1; D gene unclear. CDR3 nucleotides: TGTGCCAGCAGCGTAGTTGCGAACACTGAAGCTTTCTTT. Protein product: CASSVVANTEAFF.